The rows below give T cell receptor beta chains drawn from one sample of a study of OX40 agonist ivuxolimab in advanced cancers. The protocol was immunoSEQ multiplex PCR, while the TCRdb copy is restricted to in-frame clones and leaves out a portion. This sample yields about 93,000 clones, of which approximately 94% are seen a single time; roughly 2.6% belongs to the top ten. The material sequenced was CD4+ or CD8+ T cells sorted from blood, taken in a trial of the OX40 agonist ivuxolimab. The origin of the receptors is an adult with an advanced solid tumor such as melanoma, head and neck, liver or kidney cancer. The CDR3 runs from the conserved cysteine through the conserved F or W. The order of the fields is D gene, J gene, V gene, CDR3 DNA, CDR3 protein. The D gene is left open where the match is weak.

D: .
J: TRBJ2-3
V: TRBV6-5
DNA: TGTGCCAGCAGAGCGTCGGACTATATGGATACGCAGTATTTT
CDR3: CASRASDYMDTQYF

D: .
J: TRBJ2-7
V: TRBV19
DNA: TGTGCCAGTAGTCCTGACCCGGGGTCGGCCGAGCAGTACTTC
CDR3: CASSPDPGSAEQYF

D: TRBD2
J: TRBJ2-5
V: TRBV7-9
DNA: TGTGCCAGCAGCTTAGGAACTAGCGGATTCCAAGAGACCCAGTACTTC
CDR3: CASSLGTSGFQETQYF

D: TRBD2
J: TRBJ2-1
V: TRBV4-1
DNA: TGCGCCAGCAGCCCCCGACTAGCGGGAGACGAGCAGTTCTTC
CDR3: CASSPRLAGDEQFF

D: TRBD1
J: TRBJ2-7
V: TRBV5-4
DNA: TGTGCCAGCAGCCAGACAGGGGGCTCCCTCTACGAGCAGTACTTC
CDR3: CASSQTGGSLYEQYF

D: .
J: TRBJ2-1
V: TRBV6-4
DNA: TGTGCCAGCAGTGCGGTTGAGAGAGCGTTTGAGCAGTTCTTC
CDR3: CASSAVERAFEQFF

D: .
J: TRBJ2-1
V: TRBV27
DNA: TGTGCCAGCACTACCGGGGATGAGCAGTTCTTC
CDR3: CASTTGDEQFF

D: .
J: TRBJ1-2
V: TRBV4-3
DNA: TGCGCCAGCAGCCAAGACTCGGGGTATGGCTACACCTTC
CDR3: CASSQDSGYGYTF

D: TRBD1
J: TRBJ1-5
V: TRBV19
DNA: TGTGCCAGTAGTATAGAGGCCGACAGGGCATACCAGCCCCAGCATTTT
CDR3: CASSIEADRAYQPQHF

D: .
J: TRBJ2-2
V: TRBV6-5
DNA: TGTGCCAGCAGTTACGGGACTGGGAAGTTGTTTTTT
CDR3: CASSYGTGKLFF

D: .
J: TRBJ2-7
V: TRBV11-2
DNA: TGTGCCAGCAGCCTAGAAGGGCGACTAGAATACGAGCAGTACTTC
CDR3: CASSLEGRLEYEQYF

D: .
J: TRBJ1-3
V: TRBV23-1
DNA: TGCGCCAGCAGTCAATCGAGGGGGAAAAGAGGAAGGGGATCTGGAAACACCATATATTTT
CDR3: CASSQSRGKRGRGSGNTIYF

D: TRBD2
J: TRBJ2-5
V: TRBV13
DNA: TGTGCCAGCAGCTCACCGAGCGGGAGGGCCTCCGAGACCCAGTACTTC
CDR3: CASSSPSGRASETQYF

D: .
J: TRBJ2-1
V: TRBV7-9
DNA: TGTGCCAGCAGCAAACCGGGCCGGAATGAGCAGTTCTTC
CDR3: CASSKPGRNEQFF

D: .
J: TRBJ1-1
V: TRBV7-2
DNA: TGTGCCAGCAGCTTAGTGGTTGTGACCGATGCCCGAGGCACTGAAGCTTTCTTT
CDR3: CASSLVVVTDARGTEAFF

D: TRBD2
J: TRBJ2-2
V: TRBV7-2
DNA: TGTGCCAGCAGCCCCGCGGGAGGCAAGAACACCGGGGAGCTGTTTTTT
CDR3: CASSPAGGKNTGELFF

D: TRBD1
J: TRBJ1-2
V: TRBV6-1
DNA: TGTGCCAGCAGTGAAAGCACAGGGGGCGCCTATGGCTACACCTTC
CDR3: CASSESTGGAYGYTF

D: TRBD1
J: TRBJ1-2
V: TRBV27
DNA: TGTGCCAGCAGTTTCTCCCGACAGGGGATGGATGGCTACACCTTC
CDR3: CASSFSRQGMDGYTF

D: TRBD1
J: TRBJ2-7
V: TRBV4-2
DNA: TGTGCCAGCAGCCAAGATTCCGGGACAGGGGGCAGCGAGCAGTACTTC
CDR3: CASSQDSGTGGSEQYF

D: .
J: TRBJ1-5
V: TRBV9
DNA: TGTGCCAGCAGCGTAGAGGCAGGGAGAAATCAGCCCCAGCATTTT
CDR3: CASSVEAGRNQPQHF